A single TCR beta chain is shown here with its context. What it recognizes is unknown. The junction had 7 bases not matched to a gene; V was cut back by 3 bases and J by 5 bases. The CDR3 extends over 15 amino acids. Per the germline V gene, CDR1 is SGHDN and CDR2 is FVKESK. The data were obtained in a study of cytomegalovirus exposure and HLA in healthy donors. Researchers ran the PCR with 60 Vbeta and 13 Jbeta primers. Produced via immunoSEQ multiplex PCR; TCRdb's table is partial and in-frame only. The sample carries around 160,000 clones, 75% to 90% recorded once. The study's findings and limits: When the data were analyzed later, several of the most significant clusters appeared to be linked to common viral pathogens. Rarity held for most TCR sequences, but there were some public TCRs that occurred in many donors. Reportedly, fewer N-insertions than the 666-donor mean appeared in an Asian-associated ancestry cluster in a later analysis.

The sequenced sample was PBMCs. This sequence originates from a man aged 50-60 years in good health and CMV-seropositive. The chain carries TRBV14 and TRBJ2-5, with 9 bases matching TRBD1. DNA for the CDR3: TGTGCCAGCAGCCATTACAGGGGGCTATCGGAGACCCAGTACTTC. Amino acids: CASSHYRGLSETQYF.